The clone carrying this T cell receptor (beta chain) was observed many times. Antigen unknown. The CDR3 is 13 residues long. Germline CDR1 and CDR2: SNHLY and FYNNEI. V shed 7 bases and J 2 bases; nucleotides not matched to a gene: 3. A minimum of 6 micrograms of total RNA was extracted per sample. A second about 7 to 12 cycle PCR used barcoded and J-beta primers. TCRdb recomputed calls from the 5' RACE reads with MiXCR, one row per CDR3 protein. The data hold hundreds of thousands of distinct CDR3 sequences, with 29% observed a single time. The sample belongs to a study of blood T cells in healthy people across ages. Regarding the study as a whole: In long-lived donors, naive CD4+ cell counts and diversity exceeded those of aged donors. Percentage of naive T cells showed a strong correlation with TCR beta diversity. CMV status of donors was not determined, possibly confounding expanded clonotype changes.

Sequencing input: blood. V usage is TRBV2 and J usage is TRBJ1-2, with 8 bases identical to TRBD1. The sequence was collected from a woman older than 75 in good health. The CDR3 here is CASTRDRNYGYTF. The CDR3 region has the DNA TGTGCCAGCACCCGGGACAGGAACTATGGCTACACCTTC.